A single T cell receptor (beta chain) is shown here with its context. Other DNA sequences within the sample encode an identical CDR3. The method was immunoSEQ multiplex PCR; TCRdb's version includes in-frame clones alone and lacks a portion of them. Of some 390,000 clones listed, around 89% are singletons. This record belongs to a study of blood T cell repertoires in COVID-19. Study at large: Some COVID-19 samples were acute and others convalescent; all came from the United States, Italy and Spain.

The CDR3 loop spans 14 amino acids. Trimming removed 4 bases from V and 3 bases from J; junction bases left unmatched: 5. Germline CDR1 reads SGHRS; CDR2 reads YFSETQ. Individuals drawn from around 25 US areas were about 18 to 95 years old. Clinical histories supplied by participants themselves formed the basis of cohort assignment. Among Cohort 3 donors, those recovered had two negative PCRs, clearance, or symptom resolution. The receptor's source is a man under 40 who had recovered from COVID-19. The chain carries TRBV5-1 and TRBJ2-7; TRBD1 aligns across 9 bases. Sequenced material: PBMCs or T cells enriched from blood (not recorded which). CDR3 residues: CASSPGQGVYEQYF. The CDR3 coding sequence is TGCGCCAGCAGCCCGGGACAGGGCGTCTACGAGCAGTACTTC.